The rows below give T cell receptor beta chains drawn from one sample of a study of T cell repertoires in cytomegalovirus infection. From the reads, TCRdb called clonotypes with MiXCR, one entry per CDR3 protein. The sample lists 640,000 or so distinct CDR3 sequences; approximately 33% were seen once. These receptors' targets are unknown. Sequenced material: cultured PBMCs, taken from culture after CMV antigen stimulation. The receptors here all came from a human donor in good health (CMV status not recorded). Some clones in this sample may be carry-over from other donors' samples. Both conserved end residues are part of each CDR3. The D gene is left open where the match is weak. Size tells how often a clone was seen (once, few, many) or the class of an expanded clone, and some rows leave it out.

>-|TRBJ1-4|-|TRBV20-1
CSASRVGSTNEKLFF
TGCAGTGCTAGCAGGGTGGGGTCAACTAATGAAAAACTGTTTTTT
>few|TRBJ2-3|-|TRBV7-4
CASSLVVSSDTQYF
TGTGCCAGCAGCTTAGTGGTTTCGTCAGATACGCAGTATTTT
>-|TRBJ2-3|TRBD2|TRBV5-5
CASYVAGLGTDTQYF
TGTGCCAGCTACGTAGCGGGTTTAGGGACAGATACGCAGTATTTT
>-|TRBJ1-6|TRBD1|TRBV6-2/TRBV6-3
CASRTRGRLALISPLHF
TGTGCCAGCAGGACCAGGGGGCGCCTCGCCTTGATCTCACCCCTCCACTTT
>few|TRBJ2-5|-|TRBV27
CATKPTSYVQETQYF
TGTGCCACCAAGCCGACAAGTTATGTACAAGAGACCCAGTACTTC
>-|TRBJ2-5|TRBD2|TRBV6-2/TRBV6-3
CASSRLTSRETQYF
TGTGCCAGCAGTAGACTGACTAGCCGGGAGACCCAGTACTTC
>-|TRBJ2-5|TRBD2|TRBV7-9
CASSRGSSGGQETQYF
TGTGCCAGCAGCCGGGGGTCTAGCGGGGGCCAAGAGACCCAGTACTTC
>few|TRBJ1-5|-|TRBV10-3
CAISLDGKGQPQHF
TGTGCCATCAGTCTGGACGGTAAGGGTCAGCCCCAGCATTTT
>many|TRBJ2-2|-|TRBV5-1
CASSFQGGTGELFF
TGCGCCAGCAGCTTCCAGGGAGGCACCGGGGAGCTGTTTTTT
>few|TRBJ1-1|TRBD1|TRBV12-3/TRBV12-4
CASSWGDRVRTEAFF
TGTGCCAGCAGCTGGGGGGACAGGGTCCGGACTGAAGCTTTCTTT
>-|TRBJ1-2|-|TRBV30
CAWSVKGAYGYTF
TGTGCCTGGAGTGTTAAGGGTGCCTATGGCTACACCTTC
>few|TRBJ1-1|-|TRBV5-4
CASSWSPTGNTEAFF
TGTGCCAGCAGCTGGTCCCCGACAGGCAATACTGAAGCTTTCTTT
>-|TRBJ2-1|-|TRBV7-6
CASSRLSVGNEQFF
TGTGCCAGCAGCCGCCTTTCGGTTGGTAATGAGCAGTTCTTC
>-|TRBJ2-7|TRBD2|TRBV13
CASSPRSGLAGVNEQYF
TGTGCCAGCAGCCCAAGATCAGGACTAGCGGGAGTCAACGAGCAGTACTTC
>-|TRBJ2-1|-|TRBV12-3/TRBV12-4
CASRRGGRQFF
TGTGCCAGCAGACGAGGGGGAAGGCAGTTCTTC
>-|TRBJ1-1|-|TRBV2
CASSADGTRGTEAFF
TGTGCCAGCAGTGCCGATGGGACCAGAGGCACTGAAGCTTTCTTT
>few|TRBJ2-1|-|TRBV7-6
CASRQYGKLWDNEQFF
TGTGCCAGCAGGCAATACGGGAAGCTTTGGGACAATGAGCAGTTCTTC
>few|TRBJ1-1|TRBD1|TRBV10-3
CAISPDRVGTEAFF
TGTGCCATCAGTCCGGACAGGGTGGGCACTGAAGCTTTCTTT
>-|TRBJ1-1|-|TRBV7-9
CASSLRGGGAEAFF
TGTGCCAGCAGCTTAAGGGGGGGAGGGGCTGAAGCTTTCTTT
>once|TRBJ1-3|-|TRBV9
CASSVEYAGNTIYF
TGTGCCAGCAGCGTAGAATATGCTGGAAACACCATATATTTT
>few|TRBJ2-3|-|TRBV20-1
CSASSVDLATDTQYF
TGCAGTGCTAGTTCCGTTGACTTGGCGACAGATACGCAGTATTTT
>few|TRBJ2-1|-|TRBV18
CASSPGAGREYEQFF
TGTGCCAGCTCACCAGGGGCGGGAAGGGAGTATGAGCAGTTCTTC
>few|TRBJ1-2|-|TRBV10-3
CAISEGQLYGYTF
TGTGCCATCAGTGAGGGACAGCTCTATGGCTACACCTTC
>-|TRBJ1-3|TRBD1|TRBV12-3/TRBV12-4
CASRQGTGNTIYF
TGTGCCAGCAGACAGGGGACTGGAAACACCATATATTTT
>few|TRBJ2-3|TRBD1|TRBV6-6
CASSRTGTGWADTQYF
TGTGCCAGCAGTCGCACAGGGACAGGGTGGGCAGATACGCAGTATTTT
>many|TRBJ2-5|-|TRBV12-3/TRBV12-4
CASSLLRLETQYF
TGTGCCAGCAGTTTACTTAGGCTGGAGACCCAGTACTTC
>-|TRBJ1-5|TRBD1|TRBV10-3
CAISGQGSGQPQHF
TGTGCCATCAGTGGACAGGGATCAGGTCAGCCCCAGCATTTT
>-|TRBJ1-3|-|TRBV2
CASSSGRSAGNTIYF
TGTGCCAGCAGTTCAGGGAGGTCGGCTGGAAACACCATATATTTT
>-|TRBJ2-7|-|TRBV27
CASSRSTGRGHEQYF
TGTGCCAGCAGTCGATCGACAGGGAGGGGCCACGAGCAGTACTTC
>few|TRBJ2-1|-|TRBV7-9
CASSLPVLGFRIGEQFF
TGTGCCAGCAGCTTACCCGTACTAGGTTTCCGTATCGGTGAGCAGTTCTTC
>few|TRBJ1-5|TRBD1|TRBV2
CASSLMTGGNQPQHF
TGTGCCAGCAGTCTTATGACAGGGGGAAATCAGCCCCAGCATTTT
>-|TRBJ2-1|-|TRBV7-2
CASSPRRLQGEGSQFF
TGTGCCAGCAGCCCTCGCAGACTGCAGGGCGAGGGATCGCAGTTCTTC
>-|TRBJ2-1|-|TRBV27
CASTRGLGNEQFF
TGTGCCAGCACGAGGGGATTGGGCAATGAGCAGTTCTTC
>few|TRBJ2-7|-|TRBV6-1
CASSDNRVLDYSRPYEQYF
TGTGCCAGCAGTGACAACCGAGTGCTGGACTACTCACGCCCCTACGAGCAGTACTTC
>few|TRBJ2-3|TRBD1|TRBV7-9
CASTETGSADTQYF
TGTGCCAGCACCGAGACAGGGTCGGCAGATACGCAGTATTTT
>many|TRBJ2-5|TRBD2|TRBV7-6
CASSLWATSGALKETQYF
TGTGCCAGCAGCTTATGGGCGACTAGCGGGGCCCTAAAAGAGACCCAGTACTTC
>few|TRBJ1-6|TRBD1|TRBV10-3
CAIRGGGRDNSPLHF
TGTGCCATCCGCGGAGGGGGCCGCGATAATTCACCCCTCCACTTT
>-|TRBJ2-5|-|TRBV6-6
CASSYGRWTQETQYF
TGTGCCAGCAGTTATGGGCGGTGGACCCAAGAGACCCAGTACTTC
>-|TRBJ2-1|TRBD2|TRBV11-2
CASRPSGSSYNEQFF
TGTGCCAGCCGCCCGAGCGGGAGCTCCTACAATGAGCAGTTCTTC
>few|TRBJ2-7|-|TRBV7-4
CASSRQSAYEQYF
TGTGCCAGCAGCCGACAGTCCGCCTACGAGCAGTACTTC
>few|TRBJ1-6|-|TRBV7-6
CASSPEGGLYNSPLHF
TGTGCCAGCAGCCCAGAGGGGGGCTTATATAATTCACCCCTCCACTTT
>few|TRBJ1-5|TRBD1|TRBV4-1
CASSQGQGQPQHF
TGCGCCAGCAGCCAGGGACAGGGGCAGCCCCAGCATTTT
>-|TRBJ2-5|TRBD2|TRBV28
CASSLLVRTSRETQYF
TGTGCCAGCAGTTTATTGGTCCGGACTAGCCGAGAGACCCAGTACTTC